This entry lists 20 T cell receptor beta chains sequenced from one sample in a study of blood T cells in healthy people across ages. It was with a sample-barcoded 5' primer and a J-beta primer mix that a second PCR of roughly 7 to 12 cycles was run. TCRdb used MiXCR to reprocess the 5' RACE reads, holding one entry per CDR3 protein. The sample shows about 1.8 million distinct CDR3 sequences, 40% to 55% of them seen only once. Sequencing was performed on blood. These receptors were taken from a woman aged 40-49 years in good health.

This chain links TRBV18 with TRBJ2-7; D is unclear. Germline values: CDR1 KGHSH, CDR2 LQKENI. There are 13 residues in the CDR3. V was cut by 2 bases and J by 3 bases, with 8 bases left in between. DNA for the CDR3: TGTGCCAGCTCACCATCACCTGGCTACGAGCAGTACTTC. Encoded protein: CASSPSPGYEQYF.

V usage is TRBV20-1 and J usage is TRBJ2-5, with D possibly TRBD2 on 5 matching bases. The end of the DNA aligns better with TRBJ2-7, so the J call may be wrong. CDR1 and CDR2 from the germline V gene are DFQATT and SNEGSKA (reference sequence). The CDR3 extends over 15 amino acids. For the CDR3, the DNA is TGCAGTGCTAGAGATCCGCGAGGGTACCAGGACGAGCAGTACTTC. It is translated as CSARDPRGYQDEQYF.

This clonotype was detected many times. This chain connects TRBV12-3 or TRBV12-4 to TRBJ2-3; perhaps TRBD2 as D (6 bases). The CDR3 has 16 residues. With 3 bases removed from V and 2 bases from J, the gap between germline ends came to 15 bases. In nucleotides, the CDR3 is TGTGCCAGCAGTTTCGGGTCGGGCGGGGCCACAGATACGCAGTATTTT. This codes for CASSFGSGGATDTQYF.

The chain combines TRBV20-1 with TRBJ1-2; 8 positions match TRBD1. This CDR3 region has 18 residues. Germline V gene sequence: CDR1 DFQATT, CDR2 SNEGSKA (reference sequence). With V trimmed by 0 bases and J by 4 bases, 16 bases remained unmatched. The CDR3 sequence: CSARDHRGLRGQSYGYTF. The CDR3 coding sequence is TGCAGTGCTAGAGATCATCGGGGGCTCAGGGGGCAGAGCTATGGCTACACCTTC.

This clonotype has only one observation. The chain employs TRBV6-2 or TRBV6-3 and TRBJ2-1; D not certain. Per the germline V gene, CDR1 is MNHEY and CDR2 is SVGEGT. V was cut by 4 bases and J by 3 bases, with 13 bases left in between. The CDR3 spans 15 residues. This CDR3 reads CASSLQERSYNEQFF. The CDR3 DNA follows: TGTGCCAGCAGTTTGCAGGAACGCAGCTACAATGAGCAGTTCTTC.

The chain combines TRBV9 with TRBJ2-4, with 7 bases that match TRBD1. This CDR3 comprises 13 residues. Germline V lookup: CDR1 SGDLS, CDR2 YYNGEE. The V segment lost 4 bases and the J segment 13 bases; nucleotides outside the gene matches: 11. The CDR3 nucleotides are TGTGCCAGCAGCCTTACAGGGGAAAGTGAACAGTACTTC. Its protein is CASSLTGESEQYF.

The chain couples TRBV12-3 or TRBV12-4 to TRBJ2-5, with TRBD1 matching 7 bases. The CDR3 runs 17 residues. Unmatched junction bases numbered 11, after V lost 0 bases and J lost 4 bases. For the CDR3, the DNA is TGTGCCAGCAGTTTAGCGAGTGTCGGGAACAGGGGAGAGACCCAGTACTTC. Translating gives CASSLASVGNRGETQYF.

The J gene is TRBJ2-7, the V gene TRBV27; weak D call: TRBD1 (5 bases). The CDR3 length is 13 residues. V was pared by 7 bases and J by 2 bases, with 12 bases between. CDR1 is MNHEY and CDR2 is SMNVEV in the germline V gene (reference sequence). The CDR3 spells CASTKGPTYEQYF. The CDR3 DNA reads TGTGCCAGCACCAAGGGGCCTACCTACGAGCAGTACTTC.

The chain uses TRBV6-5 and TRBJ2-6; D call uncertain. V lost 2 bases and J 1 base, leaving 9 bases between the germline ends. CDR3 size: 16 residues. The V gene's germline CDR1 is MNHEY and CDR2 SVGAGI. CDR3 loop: CASSYLQQSGANVLTF. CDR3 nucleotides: TGTGCCAGCAGTTACCTACAGCAATCTGGGGCCAACGTCCTGACTTTC.

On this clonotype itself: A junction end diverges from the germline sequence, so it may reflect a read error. Here the CDR3 reads CSVRAGTGTNEQFF. The CDR3 nucleotides read TGCAGTGTTAGAGCGGGGACAGGGACCAATGAGCAGTTCTTC. V and J are TRBV20-1 and TRBJ2-1; TRBD1 matches at 9 bases. Germline loops: CDR1 DFQATT, CDR2 SNEGSKA (reference sequence). CDR3 length: 14 residues.

CDR3 bases: TGTGCCAGCAGCTCCCTGGCGGCGGACAGCCGCACAGATACGCAGTATTTT. It translates to CASSSLAADSRTDTQYF. The chain uses TRBV13 and TRBJ2-3; TRBD1 might be the D (6 bases). Per the germline V gene, CDR1 is PRHDT and CDR2 is FYEKMQ (reference sequence). The germline V and J ends were trimmed by 4 bases and 1 base, with 18 bases remaining between them. The CDR3 spans 17 residues.

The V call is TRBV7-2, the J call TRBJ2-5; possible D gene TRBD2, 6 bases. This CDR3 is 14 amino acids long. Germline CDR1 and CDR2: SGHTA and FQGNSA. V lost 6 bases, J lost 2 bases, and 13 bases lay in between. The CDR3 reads CASSSFAGQETQYF. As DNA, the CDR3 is TGTGCCAGCAGTTCGTTTGCGGGGCAAGAGACCCAGTACTTC.

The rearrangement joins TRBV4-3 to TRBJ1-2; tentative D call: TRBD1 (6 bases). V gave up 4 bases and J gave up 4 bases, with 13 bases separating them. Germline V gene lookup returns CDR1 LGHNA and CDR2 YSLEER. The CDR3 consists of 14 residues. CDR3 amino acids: CASSLRGEPYGYTF. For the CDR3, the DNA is TGCGCCAGCAGCCTTAGGGGGGAACCCTATGGCTACACCTTC.

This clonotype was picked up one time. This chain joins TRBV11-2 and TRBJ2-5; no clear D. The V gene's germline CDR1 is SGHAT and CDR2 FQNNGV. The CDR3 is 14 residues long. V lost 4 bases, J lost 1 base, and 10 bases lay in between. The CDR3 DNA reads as TGTGCCAGCAGCTCCCTCTCGGGCCAAGAGACCCAGTACTTC. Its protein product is CASSSLSGQETQYF.

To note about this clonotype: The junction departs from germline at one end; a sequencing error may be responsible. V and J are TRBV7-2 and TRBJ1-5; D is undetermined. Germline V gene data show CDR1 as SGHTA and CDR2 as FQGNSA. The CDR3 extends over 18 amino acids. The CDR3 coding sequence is TGTGCCAGCAGCTTAACAGCAGGCCGGGAGATAATAAATCGGCCCCAGCATTTT. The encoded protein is CASSLTAGREIINRPQHF.

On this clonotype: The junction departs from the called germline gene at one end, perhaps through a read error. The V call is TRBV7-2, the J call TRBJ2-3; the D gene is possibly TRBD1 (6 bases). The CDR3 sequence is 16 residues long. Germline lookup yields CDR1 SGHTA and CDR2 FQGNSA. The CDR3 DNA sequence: TGTGCCAGCAGCTTACCGCGGACAGCAAGCACAGATGCGCAGTATTTT. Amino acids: CASSLPRTASTDAQYF.

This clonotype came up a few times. CDR3 nucleotide sequence: TGCGCCAGCAGCTGGGACAGGGGGCGTTCCTATGGCTACACCTTC. Protein product: CASSWDRGRSYGYTF. The V call is TRBV5-1, the J call TRBJ1-2, with TRBD1 identical over 12 bases. Trimming cost V 3 bases and J 4 bases; bases outside gene matches: 4. CDR3 length equals 15 residues. Germline V gene sequence: CDR1 SGHRS, CDR2 YFSETQ.

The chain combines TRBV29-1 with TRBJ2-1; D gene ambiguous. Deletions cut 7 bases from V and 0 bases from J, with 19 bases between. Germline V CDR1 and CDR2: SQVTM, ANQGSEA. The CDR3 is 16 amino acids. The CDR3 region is CSAPTKPRSSYNEQFF. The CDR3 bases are TGCAGCGCCCCTACTAAACCCAGGAGCTCCTACAATGAGCAGTTCTTC.

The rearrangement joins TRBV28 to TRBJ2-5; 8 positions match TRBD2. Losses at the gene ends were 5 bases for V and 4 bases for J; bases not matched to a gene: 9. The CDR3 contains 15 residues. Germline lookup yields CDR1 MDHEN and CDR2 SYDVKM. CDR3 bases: TGTGCCAGCAGTCCTCATGCGGGGGGCGCAGAGACCCAGTACTTC. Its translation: CASSPHAGGAETQYF.

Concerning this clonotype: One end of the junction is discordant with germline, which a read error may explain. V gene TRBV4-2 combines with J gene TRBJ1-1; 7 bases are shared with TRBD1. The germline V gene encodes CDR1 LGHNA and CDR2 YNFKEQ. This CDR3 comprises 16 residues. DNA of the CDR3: TGTGCCAGCTGCCAAGGAGGGGGACAGATGAACACTGAAGCTTTCTTT. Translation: CASCQGGGQMNTEAFF.